This is a list of T cell receptor beta chains from one sample in a study of graft-versus-host responses after intestinal transplantation. Sequencing was performed with immunoSEQ multiplex PCR; in TCRdb, only in-frame clones are kept and a portion is missing. The repertoire holds roughly 3,900 clones, with 75% to 85% as singletons. Specimen: ileum tissue, collected approximately 97 weeks after intestinal transplant. These receptors all stem from a human patient who received an intestinal transplant, so some T cells may come from the graft donor. CDR3s include the opening cysteine and the closing phenylalanine or tryptophan. Fields, in order: clone size, V gene, J gene, D gene, CDR3 protein, CDR3 DNA. D genes are given only for firm matches. Rows may omit the clone size; those that give it use once, few, many or a size class.

>.|TRBV28|TRBJ2-7|.
CASSSIYEQYF
TGTGCCAGCAGTTCCATCTACGAGCAGTACTTC
>once|TRBV19|TRBJ2-2|.
CAISSAGELFF
TGTGCCATCTCCTCGGCCGGGGAGCTGTTTTTT
>once|TRBV19|TRBJ1-1|.
CASSRVYTEAFF
TGTGCCAGTAGTCGGGTATACACTGAAGCTTTCTTT
>.|TRBV4-1|TRBJ2-3|TRBD2
CASSHPTRGGTTDTQYF
TGCGCCAGCAGCCATCCTACACGGGGGGGCACCACAGATACGCAGTATTTT
>.|TRBV9|TRBJ2-1|.
CASSDRDGVPYNEQFF
TGTGCCAGCAGCGACCGGGACGGTGTACCCTACAATGAGCAGTTCTTC
>.|TRBV10-3|TRBJ2-3|.
CAISGSGPWNTDTQYF
TGTGCCATCAGTGGATCGGGACCGTGGAACACAGATACGCAGTATTTT
>.|TRBV7-9|TRBJ1-1|.
CASSLVRGITEAFF
TGTGCCAGCAGCTTAGTCAGGGGAATCACTGAAGCTTTCTTT
>.|TRBV9|TRBJ2-5|.
CASNLRETQYF
TGTGCCAGCAACCTTCGGGAGACCCAGTACTTC
>.|TRBV6-1|TRBJ2-7|.
CASRTLPYEQYF
TGTGCCAGCAGGACACTTCCCTACGAGCAGTACTTC
>.|TRBV5-1|TRBJ2-3|TRBD2
CASSAGLAGSTDTQYF
TGCGCCAGCAGCGCGGGACTAGCGGGGAGCACAGATACGCAGTATTTT
>.|TRBV7-2|TRBJ2-1|.
CASSTAPGMGLDEQFF
TGTGCCAGCAGCACCGCCCCCGGTATGGGATTGGATGAGCAGTTCTTC
>.|TRBV6-5|TRBJ2-3|TRBD1
CASTRTGTDTQYF
TGTGCCAGCACCCGGACAGGGACAGATACGCAGTATTTT
>.|TRBV10-2|TRBJ1-2|.
CASSDPGTRTDGYTF
TGCGCCAGCAGTGATCCCGGGACGAGGACTGATGGCTACACCTTC
>.|TRBV6-6|TRBJ2-7|TRBD2
CASSYSSGGGYEQYF
TGTGCCAGCAGTTACTCGTCTGGGGGGGGGTACGAGCAGTACTTC
>.|TRBV2|TRBJ2-7|.
CASIPIRGGSGEQYF
TGTGCCAGCATTCCGATAAGGGGTGGTTCTGGCGAGCAGTACTTC
>.|TRBV4-1|TRBJ2-7|.
CASSQRETGAIYEQYF
TGCGCCAGCAGCCAAAGGGAGACGGGGGCCATCTACGAGCAGTACTTC
>.|TRBV6-5|TRBJ2-1|TRBD2
CASTPPGGAYNEQFF
TGTGCCAGCACCCCCCCCGGGGGGGCCTACAATGAGCAGTTCTTC
>.|TRBV7-8|TRBJ2-7|.
CASSLYQIYGEQYF
TGTGCCAGCAGCTTATACCAGATCTACGGGGAGCAGTACTTC
>.|TRBV11-3|TRBJ1-2|.
CASSSKTGLNYGYTF
TGTGCCAGCAGCTCGAAGACAGGATTAAACTATGGCTACACCTTC
>.|TRBV18|TRBJ1-6|.
CASSRGPDFPLHF
TGTGCCAGCTCACGCGGACCTGATTTCCCCCTCCACTTT
>.|TRBV4-2|TRBJ2-3|.
CASSQHLVTNTDTQYF
TGTGCCAGCAGCCAACATCTGGTGACCAATACAGATACGCAGTATTTT
>.|TRBV19|TRBJ2-1|.
CASSIVDNEQFF
TGTGCCAGTAGTATTGTGGACAATGAGCAGTTCTTC